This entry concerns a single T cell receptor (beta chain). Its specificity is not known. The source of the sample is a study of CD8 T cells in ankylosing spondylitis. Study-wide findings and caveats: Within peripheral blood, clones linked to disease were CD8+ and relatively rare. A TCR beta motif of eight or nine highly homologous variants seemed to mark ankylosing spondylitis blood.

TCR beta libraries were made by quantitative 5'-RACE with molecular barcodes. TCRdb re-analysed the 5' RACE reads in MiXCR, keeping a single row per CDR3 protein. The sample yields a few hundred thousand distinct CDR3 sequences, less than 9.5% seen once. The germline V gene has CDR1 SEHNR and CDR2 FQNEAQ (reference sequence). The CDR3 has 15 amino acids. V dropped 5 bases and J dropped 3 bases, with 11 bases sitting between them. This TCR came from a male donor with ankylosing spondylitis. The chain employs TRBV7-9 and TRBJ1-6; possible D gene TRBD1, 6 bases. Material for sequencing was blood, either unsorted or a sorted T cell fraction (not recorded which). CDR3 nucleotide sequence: TGTGCCAGCAGCCCGTTGGACAGCTATAATTCACCCCTCCACTTT. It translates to CASSPLDSYNSPLHF.